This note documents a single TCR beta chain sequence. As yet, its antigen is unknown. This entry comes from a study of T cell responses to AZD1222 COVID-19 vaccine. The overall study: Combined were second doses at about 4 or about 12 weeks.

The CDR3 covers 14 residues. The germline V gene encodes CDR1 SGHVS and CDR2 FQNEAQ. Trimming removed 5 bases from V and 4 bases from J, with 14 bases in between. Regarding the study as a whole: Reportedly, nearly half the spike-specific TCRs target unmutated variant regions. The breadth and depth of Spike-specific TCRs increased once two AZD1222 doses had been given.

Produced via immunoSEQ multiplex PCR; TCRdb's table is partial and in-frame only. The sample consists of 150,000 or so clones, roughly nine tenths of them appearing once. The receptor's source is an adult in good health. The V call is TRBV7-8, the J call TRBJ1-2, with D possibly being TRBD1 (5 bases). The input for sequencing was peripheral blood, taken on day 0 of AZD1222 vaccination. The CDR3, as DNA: TGTGCCAGCAGCGTCGGGGGAAATTCCTATGGCTACACCTTC. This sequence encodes CASSVGGNSYGYTF. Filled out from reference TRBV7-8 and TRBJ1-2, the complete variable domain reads GAGVSQSPRYKVAKRGQDVALRCDPISGHVSLFWYQQALGQGPEFLTYFQNEAQLDKSGLPSDRFFAERPEGSVSTLKIQRTQQEDSAVYLCASSVGGNSYGYTFGSGTRLTVV.